The rows below give T cell receptor beta chains drawn from one sample of a study of lymphopenia after photon versus proton radiotherapy. The repertoire was sequenced with immunoSEQ multiplex PCR; TCRdb's copy has only in-frame clones and lacks some. The sample yields about 64,000 clones, about nine tenths seen once. The source was peripheral blood, collected from a patient treated with proton-based radiotherapy. The receptors here all came from a man older than 75 with esophageal cancer. The CDR3 runs from the conserved cysteine through the conserved F or W. D genes are given only for firm matches. Size tells how often a clone was seen (once, few, many) or the class of an expanded clone, and some rows leave it out.

d_gene	v_gene	j_gene	abundance	CDR3nt	CDR3aa
.	TRBV6-1	TRBJ1-2	.	TGTGCCAGCAGTCTAGGGGACGGCTATGGCTACACCTTC	CASSLGDGYGYTF
TRBD2	TRBV11-2	TRBJ2-1	.	TGTGCCAGCAGCTCCCTTAGCGGGGCCTCCTACAATGAGCAGTTCTTC	CASSSLSGASYNEQFF
TRBD1	TRBV13	TRBJ1-1	few	TGTGCCAGCAGCTTGTCAGGGGGCACTGAAGCTTTCTTT	CASSLSGGTEAFF
TRBD2	TRBV9	TRBJ2-5	once	TGTGCCAGCAGCCCCCGCCCTAGCGGGGTAGAGACCCAGTACTTC	CASSPRPSGVETQYF
.	TRBV19	TRBJ1-1	.	TGTGCCAGTAGTATTTTAGGACGGGGGGGGACTGAAGCTTTCTTT	CASSILGRGGTEAFF
TRBD2	TRBV6-6	TRBJ2-7	.	TGTGCCAGCAGTCCCCCGGGGGGAGGCGAGCAGTACTTC	CASSPPGGGEQYF
.	TRBV6-5	TRBJ1-1	.	TGTGCCAGCAGCCCCAGGGGAGGTGAAGCTTTCTTT	CASSPRGGEAFF
.	TRBV21-1	TRBJ2-3	.	TGTGCCAGCAGGGGGCGGCCAGATACGCAGTATTTT	CASRGRPDTQYF
.	TRBV11-1	TRBJ2-3	.	TGTGCCAGCAGCTTCAGCACAGATACGCAGTATTTT	CASSFSTDTQYF
.	TRBV2	TRBJ1-5	once	TGTGCCAGCAGTGGGCTCAGACGCAATCAGCCCCAGCATTTT	CASSGLRRNQPQHF
.	TRBV7-2	TRBJ2-3	.	TGTGCCAGCAGCTTAGTACAGGCATTCACAGATACGCAGTATTTT	CASSLVQAFTDTQYF
.	TRBV7-9	TRBJ1-1	.	TGTGCCAGCAGCTTAGTTCCTCCCACGAACACTGAAGCTTTCTTT	CASSLVPPTNTEAFF
.	TRBV5-6	TRBJ1-4	.	TGTGCCAGCAGCTTGGTCTTGGGGACTAATGAAAAACTGTTTTTT	CASSLVLGTNEKLFF
.	TRBV30	TRBJ2-1	.	TGTGCCTGGAGTGGCAACGGGGATGAGCAGTTCTTC	CAWSGNGDEQFF
.	TRBV4-1	TRBJ2-2	many	TGCGCCAGCAGCCAAGGCAGGGGCGGCACCGGGGAGCTGTTTTTT	CASSQGRGGTGELFF
.	TRBV5-1	TRBJ1-1	.	TGCGCCAGCAGCTTGATGATGGGAGGGGAGACTGAAGCTTTCTTT	CASSLMMGGETEAFF
TRBD2	TRBV29-1	TRBJ2-3	once	TGCAGCGTTGAACTAGCGGGGACTAGCACAGATACGCAGTATTTT	CSVELAGTSTDTQYF
TRBD1	TRBV19	TRBJ1-1	.	TGTGCCAGTAGTATTCCGGACAGGGAAACTGAAGCTTTCTTT	CASSIPDRETEAFF
.	TRBV6-1	TRBJ1-1	.	TGTGCCAGCAGTGAAGTTCCAGGCTCGAACACTGAAGCTTTCTTT	CASSEVPGSNTEAFF
.	TRBV4-2	TRBJ1-6	.	TGTGCCAGCAGCCAAGACTGGGGCCGCAGTGTTAATAATTCACCCCTCCACTTT	CASSQDWGRSVNNSPLHF
TRBD2	TRBV5-6	TRBJ2-7	.	TGTGCCAGCAGCTTAAGCGGGAGCGGCTACGAGCAGTACTTC	CASSLSGSGYEQYF
.	TRBV6-5	TRBJ1-2	.	TGTGCCAGCAGAGCTGTGGGGTCATACTATGGCTACACCTTC	CASRAVGSYYGYTF
TRBD1	TRBV4-2	TRBJ1-2	once	TGTGCCAGCAGCCATACAGGGGGGGGCTATGGCTACACCTTC	CASSHTGGGYGYTF
TRBD1	TRBV10-3	TRBJ1-2	.	TGTGCCATCAGTGAGTCGAATGACAGGGGCTATGGCTACACCTTC	CAISESNDRGYGYTF
TRBD1	TRBV10-3	TRBJ1-2	.	TGTGCCACCCAAGGGCAGGGGGCGCTGATAAATGGCTACACCTTC	CATQGQGALINGYTF
.	TRBV5-5	TRBJ1-1	.	TGTGCCAGCAGCTTGCTCCCCCAGAACACTGAAGCTTTCTTT	CASSLLPQNTEAFF
.	TRBV5-1	TRBJ2-3	once	TGCGCCAGCAGCTTGGATCCGGGATTAAGGGATACGCAGTATTTT	CASSLDPGLRDTQYF
.	TRBV6-1	TRBJ1-5	.	TGTGCCAGCAGTTTACAGTACCTTAATCAGCCCCAGCATTTT	CASSLQYLNQPQHF
.	TRBV6-4	TRBJ1-6	.	TGTGCCAGCAGTGACGCCGCTTCCCAATATAATTCACCCCTCCACTTT	CASSDAASQYNSPLHF
TRBD1	TRBV6-5	TRBJ2-2	.	TGTGCCAGCAGTTCGGACAGGGACTACACCGGGGAGCTGTTTTTT	CASSSDRDYTGELFF
.	TRBV11-2	TRBJ2-5	.	TGTGCCAGCAGCTTAAGAGGGGACGGAGGGAGGGAGACCCAGTACTTC	CASSLRGDGGRETQYF
.	TRBV5-1	TRBJ2-5	once	TGCGCCAGCAGCTTGTCTTCTCCTGGGGAGACCCAGTACTTC	CASSLSSPGETQYF
.	TRBV18	TRBJ2-7	.	TGTGCCAGCTCACCAACCGGGAACCCCTACGAGCAGTACTTC	CASSPTGNPYEQYF
.	TRBV10-3	TRBJ1-1	.	TGTGCCAGCAGTTACGATCAGAACACTGAAGCTTTCTTT	CASSYDQNTEAFF
TRBD1	TRBV7-2	TRBJ1-6	.	TGTGCCAGCAGTCGGGGACAGATACCTTCACCCCTCCACTTT	CASSRGQIPSPLHF
.	TRBV20-1	TRBJ2-3	.	TGCAGTGCTAGAGTATCCGGGGCGCAGTATTTT	CSARVSGAQYF
TRBD2	TRBV29-1	TRBJ2-5	once	TGCAGCGTTGGAAAAGCGGGGGGGATGGAGACCCAGTACTTC	CSVGKAGGMETQYF
.	TRBV27	TRBJ2-5	.	TGTGCCAGCCGAGCAGAAGAGACCCAGTACTTC	CASRAEETQYF
.	TRBV10-3	TRBJ2-5	.	TGTGCCATCAGGGAATCCGGAGGGGCCCAGTACTTC	CAIRESGGAQYF
TRBD1	TRBV14	TRBJ1-1	.	TGTGCCAGCAGCCAAGATCAAGGTAGGACAGGGGATCGGAGGACTGAAGCTTTCTTT	CASSQDQGRTGDRRTEAFF
TRBD1	TRBV19	TRBJ2-7	.	TGTGCCAGTAGTAGCAGGGGGCGGGAAGAGCAGTACTTC	CASSSRGREEQYF
.	TRBV11-1	TRBJ2-3	.	TGTGCCAGCAGCTTAGATCGGTCAAATACGCAGTATTTT	CASSLDRSNTQYF
.	TRBV7-2	TRBJ2-3	.	TGTGCCAGCAGCTCACTTCGGGTGGCGGCAGATACGCAGTATTTT	CASSSLRVAADTQYF
TRBD2	TRBV7-9	TRBJ2-7	.	TGTGCCAGCAGCCAGACTAGCGGGGGTTCCTACGAGCAGTACTTC	CASSQTSGGSYEQYF
.	TRBV5-5	TRBJ2-7	.	TGTGCCAGCAGGACTGAGGCGGGGAGCTCCTACGAGCAGTACTTC	CASRTEAGSSYEQYF
TRBD1	TRBV7-8	TRBJ2-7	.	TGTGCCAGCAGCTTAGCACCGGACAGGTTCTACGAGCAGTACTTC	CASSLAPDRFYEQYF
.	TRBV12-5	TRBJ2-1	once	TGTGCTAGTGGTTTGCCACTGAAACTCAGGGTAAGCCCCTACAATGAGCAGTTCTTC	CASGLPLKLRVSPYNEQFF
TRBD2	TRBV2	TRBJ2-2	.	TGTGCCAGCAACCGGGCGGGGGTGGACACCGGGGAGCTGTTTTTT	CASNRAGVDTGELFF
.	TRBV6-1	TRBJ1-5	.	TGTGCCAGCAGTGAACTTGGTCAGCCCCAGCATTTT	CASSELGQPQHF
TRBD1	TRBV19	TRBJ2-7	.	TGTGCCAGTAGTGGACCGGGACAGGCGGACGAGCAGTACTTC	CASSGPGQADEQYF
TRBD1	TRBV5-6	TRBJ2-2	.	TGTGCCAGCAGCCCACTCCGGGACAGGGGGCACACCGGGGAGCTGTTTTTT	CASSPLRDRGHTGELFF
.	TRBV5-4	TRBJ2-6	.	TGTGCCAGCAGCGGAGGGGCGGATAGGGCTGGGGCCAACGTCCTGACTTTC	CASSGGADRAGANVLTF
.	TRBV6-1	TRBJ1-2	.	TGTGCCAGCAGTGAGTCACGGAACTATGGCTACACCTTC	CASSESRNYGYTF
.	TRBV7-2	TRBJ2-7	.	TGTGCCAGCAGCTCCCCCACGCCCTACGAGCAGTACTTC	CASSSPTPYEQYF
TRBD2	TRBV9	TRBJ2-5	.	TGTGCCAGCAGCGTAGGGGGAGGGGCCGACCAAGAGACCCAGTACTTC	CASSVGGGADQETQYF